This TCR beta chain was documented in a study of T cells after posttransplantation cyclophosphamide. Whole-study findings and limits: Blood and skin or GI T cell repertoires showed limited TRB overlap. Donor-recipient repertoire similarity was low at 1-2 months, rising over year one.

This clone was counted ten times or more. What it recognizes is unknown. The related graft donor's blood sample was taken on the day of bone marrow donation. The data were produced by immunoSEQ multiplex PCR, yet TCRdb's version contains in-frame clones alone and is incomplete. This sample comprises 34,000 or so clones, none seen once only. This CDR3 spans 12 amino acids. The trim removed 11 bases at V and 5 bases at J, leaving 6 bases unmatched. CDR1 and CDR2 from the germline V gene are MDHEN and SYDVKM. This rearrangement joins TRBV28 to TRBJ1-3; 7 bases agree with TRBD1. This TCR came from a woman aged 50 to 60 in good health and a related stem cell transplant donor. The sequencing sample was made of PBMCs. The CDR3 loop is CAAGGQRNTIYF. As DNA, the CDR3 is TGTGCCGCAGGGGGACAGAGAAACACCATATATTTT. Drawing the rest from reference TRBV28 and TRBJ1-3, the complete variable domain is DVKVTQSSRYLVKRTGEKVFLECVQDMDHENMFWYRQDPGLGLRLIYFSYDVKMKEKGDIPEGYSVSREKKERFSLILESASTNQTSMYLCAAGGQRNTIYFGEGSWLTVV.